This T cell receptor beta chain was retrieved from a study of blood T cell repertoires in COVID-19. The sample holds a few counts of this clone. The CDR3 length is 15 residues. Trimming removed 0 bases from V and 6 bases from J, with 14 bases in between. Per germline, CDR1 LGHDT and CDR2 YNNKEL (reference sequence). Per the original data handling: Estimates of nucleated cell counts were drawn from the amplification of reference gene primers. Clones were read by immunoSEQ multiplex PCR, and TCRdb kept only the in-frame ones, dropping some. V, J and clone size are taken as reported in that table, and D and trimming were inferred from the DNA itself. The sample shows some 400,000 clones, 85% to 90% of them seen only once.

The sequence was obtained from a human donor in a cohort sampled during active COVID-19. Sequencing input: peripheral blood. This chain uses TRBV3-1 (or the pseudogene TRBV3-2) with TRBJ1-2; D is undetermined. In nucleotides, the CDR3 is TGTGCCAGCAGCCAAGATGTCCCGAGCCGGGATGGCTACACCTTC. This gives the protein CASSQDVPSRDGYTF.